This T cell receptor beta chain was sequenced for a study of T cells in Graves' hyperthyroidism and ophthalmopathy. Amplification yielded TCR beta CDR3 regions, with RNA transcripts as the source. The HTBI primer set drove a first-round RT-PCR of the TCR CDR3. Each CDR3 protein is one row after TCRdb ran MiXCR on the multiplex PCR reads. The sample has 750,000 to 950,000 distinct CDR3 sequences, about two fifths seen once. CDR1 and CDR2 from the germline V gene are SEHNR and FQNEAQ (reference sequence). This CDR3 comprises 17 residues. J was trimmed by 4 bases and V by 7 bases; bases with no gene match: 15. This clonotype came up a few times.

The sequenced sample consisted of blood. The TCR sequence derives from a man younger than 30 with Graves' hyperthyroidism. V and J are TRBV7-9 and TRBJ2-7; 11 nucleotides align to TRBD1. CDR3 sequence: CASTEWGGRDRGYEQYF. CDR3 sequence (DNA): TGTGCCAGCACCGAATGGGGGGGTCGGGACAGGGGGTACGAGCAGTACTTC.